Presented here are 26 T cell receptor beta chains from one specimen sequenced in a study of post-analysis software for immune sequencing data. Study-wide results and limits: The five TRBV segments detected at higher frequency in patients than in controls included TRBV5-6, TRBV5-1 and TRBV20-1.

These receptors' targets are unknown. Built from TCR beta cDNA, the libraries had unique molecular identifiers in them. TCRdb re-derived calls from the PCR reads in MiXCR, one entry per CDR3 protein. This table holds 800,000 to 950,000 distinct CDR3 sequences, approximately 53% found once. Sequencing input: blood. These receptors were collected from a girl aged 10-17 years with multiple sclerosis.

The chain combines TRBV20-1 with TRBJ2-7; 8 nucleotides match TRBD2. The CDR3 sequence is 18 residues long. V gave up 0 bases and J gave up 5 bases; unmatched junction bases: 18. CDR1 and CDR2 (germline): DFQATT, SNEGSKA (reference sequence). The CDR3 reads CSARDHAGLGAAGDEQYF. CDR3 bases: TGCAGTGCTAGAGATCACGCGGGACTAGGAGCCGCTGGGGACGAGCAGTACTTC.

This sequence joins TRBV21-1 and TRBJ2-3; TRBD1, the table's D call, lacks a check against the DNA. TRBV21-1 is a listed pseudogene. CDR3 size: 15 residues. The CDR3 nucleotides read TGTGCCAGCAGCAAAGCGCGCAGGACAAGGCTTACGCAGTATTTT. This codes for CASSKARRTRLTQYF.

The J gene is TRBJ2-7, the V gene TRBV20-1; 8 nucleotides align to TRBD2. The V gene end was trimmed by 3 bases and the J gene end by 2 bases; junction bases not matched to a gene: 9. The CDR3 has 15 amino acids. The V gene's germline CDR1 is DFQATT and CDR2 SNEGSKA (reference sequence). The DNA of the CDR3 is TGCAGTGCTAGTTCGCTAGCGGGTGCTACCTACGAGCAGTACTTC. Its translation: CSASSLAGATYEQYF.

The V and J genes are TRBV28 and TRBJ2-7; 7 bases match TRBD2. The V segment lost 11 bases and the J segment 3 bases; nucleotides outside the gene matches: 10. CDR3 length: 13 residues. In germline, CDR1 is MDHEN, CDR2 SYDVKM. The CDR3 spells CAGGDSFGYEQYF. CDR3 sequence (DNA): TGTGCCGGGGGGGACTCTTTTGGCTACGAGCAGTACTTC.

This clonotype was seen once. The chain uses TRBV18 and TRBJ1-5; D call uncertain. CDR3 length: 13 amino acids. V lost 2 bases and J lost 4, with 6 bases in between. The V gene's germline CDR1 is KGHSH and CDR2 LQKENI. The CDR3 here is CASSPLQNQPQHF. The CDR3 DNA is TGTGCCAGCTCACCATTGCAGAATCAGCCCCAGCATTTT.

This chain uses TRBV12-3 or TRBV12-4 with TRBJ2-1; D not certain. The CDR3 covers 12 residues. Deletions cut 4 bases from V and 7 bases from J, with 8 bases between. The chain's CDR3 is CASSSHWNEQFF. The CDR3 DNA sequence: TGTGCCAGCAGTTCCCATTGGAATGAGCAGTTCTTC.

The CDR3 DNA reads TGTGCCAGCAGTGAAGCGGAGGGAGGGGGCCCCACAGATACGCAGTATTTT. The encoded protein is CASSEAEGGGPTDTQYF. This sequence joins TRBV6-1 and TRBJ2-3; D might be TRBD1 or TRBD2, each matching 7 bases. Germline loops: CDR1 MNHNS, CDR2 SASEGT. V lost 0 bases and J lost 2, with 15 bases in between. The CDR3 has 17 amino acids.

This clonotype was seen a few times. One end of the junction is discordant with germline, which a read error may explain. This rearrangement joins TRBV5-1 to TRBJ2-7, with 12 bases matching TRBD2. The CDR3 covers 15 residues. In germline, CDR1 is SGHRS, CDR2 YFSETQ. The CDR3 reads CASSLRTSGAYEQYF. In DNA, the CDR3 is TGTGCCAGCAGCCTCAGGACTAGCGGGGCATACGAGCAGTACTTC.

The chain uses TRBV30 and TRBJ2-1; D remains ambiguous. Trimming pared 0 bases from V and 5 bases from J, leaving 5 bases between. CDR3 length: 12 residues. CDR1 is GTSNPN, CDR2 SVGIG, per germline (reference sequence). This chain's CDR3 is CAWSVINNEQFF. The CDR3 DNA reads TGTGCCTGGAGTGTTATTAACAATGAGCAGTTCTTC.

J is TRBJ2-1 and V is TRBV4-1; 11 bases agree with TRBD2. The ends lost 5 bases at V and 8 bases at J; junction bases unmatched: 17. This CDR3 is built from 18 residues. The germline CDR1 and CDR2 sequences are MGHRA and YSYEKL. CDR3 DNA sequence: TGCGCCAGCAGCTATCTCCTAGCGGGGGGCCTCCACCGGGATGAGCAGTTCTTC. Translation gives CASSYLLAGGLHRDEQFF.

This clonotype was found once. This sequence joins TRBV29-1 and TRBJ1-1; D call uncertain. V lost 1 base to trimming and J lost 0 bases, with 12 bases between them. This CDR3 has 15 amino acids. CDR1 is SQVTM, CDR2 ANQGSEA, per germline. The DNA of the CDR3 is TGCAGCGTTGAAGCCCTTCGGACGGTGAACACTGAAGCTTTCTTT. Translated, it gives CSVEALRTVNTEAFF.

This clonotype was recorded a few times. The rearrangement links TRBV5-1 to TRBJ1-2; no reliable D call. CDR3 size: 16 residues. The germline gives CDR1 SGHRS, CDR2 YFSETQ. V lost 5 bases, J lost 0 bases, and 17 bases lay in between. Written as DNA, the CDR3 is TGCGCCAGCAGGAGGTCGGTGGGCTTAGCTAACTATGGCTACACCTTC. Its protein product is CASRRSVGLANYGYTF. The whole variable domain, filled in from reference TRBV5-1 and TRBJ1-2, reads KAGVTQTPRYLIKTRGQQVTLSCSPISGHRSVSWYQQTPGQGLQFLFEYFSETQRNKGNFPGRFSGRQFSNSRSEMNVSTLELGDSALYLCASRRSVGLANYGYTFGSGTRLTVV.

The chain recombines TRBV27 with TRBJ2-3; D gene ambiguous. The germline V and J ends were trimmed by 5 bases and 1 base, with 19 bases remaining between them. This CDR3 spans 17 amino acids. Germline CDR1 reads MNHEY; CDR2 reads SMNVEV (reference sequence). CDR3: CASSTTLDGSGTDTQYF. In DNA, the CDR3 is TGTGCCAGCAGTACCACCCTCGATGGCTCCGGCACAGATACGCAGTATTTT.

This clonotype has just a few counts. This chain uses TRBV5-1 with TRBJ2-3; 7 bases align to TRBD1. The V gene's germline CDR1 is SGHRS and CDR2 YFSETQ. The J segment lost 6 bases and the V segment lost 4 bases, leaving 8 bases of the junction unmatched. This CDR3 region has 14 residues. CDR3: CASSPDRVGDTQYF. The CDR3 region has the DNA TGCGCCAGCAGCCCAGACAGGGTTGGCGATACGCAGTATTTT.

The chain uses TRBV29-1 and TRBJ1-1, with 10 nucleotides matching TRBD1. J was trimmed by 0 bases and V by 6 bases; bases with no gene match: 7. Germline assignment: CDR1 SQVTM and CDR2 ANQGSEA. The CDR3 is 15 residues long. CDR3 sequence reads: CSVVGTGVMNTEAFF. The CDR3 nucleotides read TGCAGCGTCGTCGGGACAGGGGTTATGAACACTGAAGCTTTCTTT.

The chain links TRBV2 to TRBJ2-7; a weak D match, TRBD2 (5 bases). V was cut by 6 bases and J by 11 bases, with 17 bases left in between. This CDR3 is 12 amino acids long. Germline assignment: CDR1 SNHLY and CDR2 FYNNEI. The CDR3 sequence: CASRPGRTEEYF. Here the CDR3 DNA reads TGTGCCAGCAGGCCCGGACGGACGGAGGAGTACTTC.

In this sample, this clonotype turned up a few times. The chain couples TRBV12-3 or TRBV12-4 to TRBJ1-2; TRBD1 is a possible D gene (6 bases). V lost 2 bases to trimming and J lost 4 bases, with 17 bases between them. This CDR3 contains 16 residues. The DNA for the CDR3 is TGTGCCAGCAGTTTAAGGCAGGGGCGGTCTGGCTATGGCTACACCTTC. The encoded protein is CASSLRQGRSGYGYTF.

The rearrangement uses TRBV7-8 and TRBJ1-1, with a possible D match to TRBD1 (5 bases). Looked up from germline, CDR1 is SGHVS and CDR2 is FQNEAQ. The CDR3 has 16 residues. Trimming removed 4 bases from V and 1 base from J, with 16 bases in between. CDR3 protein: CASSSPSGRGNTEAFF. The CDR3 DNA is TGTGCCAGCAGCTCCCCTTCGGGTAGGGGGAACACTGAAGCTTTCTTT.

The chain has TRBV7-2 and TRBJ2-3; 10 positions match TRBD2. Germline-derived CDR1 and CDR2 are SGHTA and FQGNSA. CDR3 size: 16 residues. After removal of 3 bases from V and 4 bases from J, the junction contained 7 bases not matched to a gene. This CDR3 is CASSFARSGGADTQYF. Here the CDR3 DNA reads TGTGCCAGCAGCTTCGCCCGAAGCGGGGGGGCAGATACGCAGTATTTT.

The rearrangement joins TRBV6-1 to TRBJ2-1; 8 nucleotides line up with TRBD2. The CDR3 loop spans 14 amino acids. The trim removed 10 bases at V and 6 bases at J, leaving 11 bases unmatched. In germline, CDR1 is MNHNS, CDR2 SASEGT. The CDR3, as DNA: TGTGCCACCGCCGGGACTAGGGGCATCAATGAGCAGTTCTTC. Its protein is CATAGTRGINEQFF.

This chain uses TRBV29-1 with TRBJ2-1; 10 nucleotides line up with TRBD2. The CDR3 extends over 14 amino acids. The germline V gene encodes CDR1 SQVTM and CDR2 ANQGSEA. J was trimmed by 0 bases and V by 6 bases; bases with no gene match: 2. Here the CDR3 reads CSVLAGVSYNEQFF. The CDR3 coding sequence is TGCAGCGTGCTAGCGGGAGTCTCCTACAATGAGCAGTTCTTC.

This chain links TRBV12-5 with TRBJ2-7; D remains unclear. The CDR3 is 14 residues long. Germline values: CDR1 LGHNT, CDR2 FRNRAP. Deletions cut 0 bases from V and 6 bases from J, with 12 bases between. The CDR3 sequence is CASGLVPERCEQYF. CDR3 in DNA: TGTGCTAGTGGTTTGGTCCCCGAACGCTGCGAGCAGTACTTC.

The gene calls are TRBV20-1 and TRBJ2-1; possibly TRBD1 or TRBD2 for D (5 bases each). V was pared by 6 bases and J by 2 bases, with 20 bases between. The CDR3 has 16 amino acids. CDR1 and CDR2 from the germline V gene are DFQATT and SNEGSKA (reference sequence). Here the CDR3 reads CSARGASDSTYNEQFF. In nucleotides, the CDR3 is TGCAGTGCCCGAGGGGCTTCCGATTCCACCTACAATGAGCAGTTCTTC.

This clonotype was counted a single time. The rearrangement uses TRBV7-3 and TRBJ1-2; D ambiguous. The CDR3 contains 15 residues. V lost 1 base and J 6 bases, leaving 15 bases between the germline ends. Germline V lookup: CDR1 SGHTA, CDR2 FQGTGA. In DNA form, the CDR3 reads TGTGCCAGCAGCTTAAGGGGAGGCTCGGCGGATGGCTACACCTTC. Amino acids: CASSLRGGSADGYTF.

This CDR3 reads CASSQPQAAEGYTF. CDR3 nucleotides: TGTGCCAGCAGCCAACCCCAGGCGGCGGAGGGCTACACCTTC. The chain couples TRBV6-6 to TRBJ1-2; D is unclear. V was pared by 6 bases and J by 8 bases, with 19 bases between. This CDR3 region has 14 residues. The germline V gene encodes CDR1 MNHNY and CDR2 SVGAGI (reference sequence).

The chain combines TRBV12-3 or TRBV12-4 with TRBJ1-2; possible D gene TRBD1, 6 bases. Trimming took 6 bases from V and 8 from J, leaving 22 bases between them. CDR3 length: 15 amino acids. DNA for the CDR3: TGTGCCAGCAGAACGCCCGTGGGGGGCGCGAGGGGCTACACCTTC. This sequence encodes CASRTPVGGARGYTF.